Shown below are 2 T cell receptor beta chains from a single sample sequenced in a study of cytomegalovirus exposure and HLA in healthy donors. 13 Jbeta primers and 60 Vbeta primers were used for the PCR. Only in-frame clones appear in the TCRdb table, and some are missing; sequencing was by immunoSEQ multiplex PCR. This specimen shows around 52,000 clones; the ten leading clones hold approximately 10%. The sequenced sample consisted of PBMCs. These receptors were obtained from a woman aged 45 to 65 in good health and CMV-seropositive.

The CDR3 here is CASRPQGSGANVLTF. CDR3 DNA: TGTGCCAGCAGACCTCAGGGATCCGGGGCCAACGTCCTGACTTTC. This chain links TRBV7-3 with TRBJ2-6, with D perhaps matching TRBD1 (5 bases). Trimming cost V 6 bases and J 4 bases, with 13 bases left between them. This CDR3 has 15 amino acids. Per the germline V gene, CDR1 is SGHTA and CDR2 is FQGTGA.

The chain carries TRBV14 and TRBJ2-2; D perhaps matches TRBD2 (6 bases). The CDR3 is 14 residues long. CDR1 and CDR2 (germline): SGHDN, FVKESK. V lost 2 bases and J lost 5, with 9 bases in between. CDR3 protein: CASSQWRVTGELFF. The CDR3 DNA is TGTGCCAGCAGCCAATGGAGGGTAACCGGGGAGCTGTTTTTT.